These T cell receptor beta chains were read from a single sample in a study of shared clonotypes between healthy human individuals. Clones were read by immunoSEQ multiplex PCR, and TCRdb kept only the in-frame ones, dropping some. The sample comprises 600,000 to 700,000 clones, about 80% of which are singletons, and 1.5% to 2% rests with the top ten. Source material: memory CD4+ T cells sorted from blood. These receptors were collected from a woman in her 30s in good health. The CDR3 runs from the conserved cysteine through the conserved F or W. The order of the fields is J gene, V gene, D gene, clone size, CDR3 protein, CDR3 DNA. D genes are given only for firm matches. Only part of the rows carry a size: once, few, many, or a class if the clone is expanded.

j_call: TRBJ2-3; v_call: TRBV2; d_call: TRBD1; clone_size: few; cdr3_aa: CASSEQGADTQYF; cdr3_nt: TGTGCCAGCAGTGAACAGGGGGCAGATACGCAGTATTTT
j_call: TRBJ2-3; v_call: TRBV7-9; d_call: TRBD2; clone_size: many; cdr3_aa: CASSLTSESTDTQYF; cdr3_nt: TGTGCCAGCAGCTTAACTAGCGAGAGCACAGATACGCAGTATTTT
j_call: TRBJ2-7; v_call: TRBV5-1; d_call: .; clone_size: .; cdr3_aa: CASSVLQGNNEQYF; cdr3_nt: TGCGCCAGCAGCGTCTTACAGGGAAACAACGAGCAGTACTTC
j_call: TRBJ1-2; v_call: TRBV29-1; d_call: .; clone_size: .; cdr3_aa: CSVETGRSVGYTF; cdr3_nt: TGCAGCGTTGAAACAGGGAGGTCGGTTGGCTACACCTTC
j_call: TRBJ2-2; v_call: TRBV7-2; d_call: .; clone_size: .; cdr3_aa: CASSLSWVSGELFF; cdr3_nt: TGTGCCAGCAGCTTAAGCTGGGTATCCGGGGAGCTGTTTTTT
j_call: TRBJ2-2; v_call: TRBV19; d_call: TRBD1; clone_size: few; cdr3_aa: CASCPGTGTGELFF; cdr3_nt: TGTGCCAGTTGTCCCGGGACAGGGACCGGGGAGCTGTTTTTT
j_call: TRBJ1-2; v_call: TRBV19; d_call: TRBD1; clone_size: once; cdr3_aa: CASSQLDRLNYGYTF; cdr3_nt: TGTGCCAGTAGTCAACTGGACAGGCTGAACTATGGCTACACCTTC
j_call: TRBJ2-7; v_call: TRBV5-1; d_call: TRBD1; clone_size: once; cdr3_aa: CASSGYRGHEQYF; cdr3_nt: TGCGCCAGCAGCGGGTACAGGGGCCACGAGCAGTACTTC
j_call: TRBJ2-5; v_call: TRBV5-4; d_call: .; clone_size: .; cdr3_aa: CASSLVGRGGEETQYF; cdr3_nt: TGTGCCAGCAGCTTGGTCGGCAGGGGTGGGGAAGAGACCCAGTACTTC
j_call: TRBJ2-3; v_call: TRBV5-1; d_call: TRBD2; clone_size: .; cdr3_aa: CASSSYPATSGRESTDTQYF; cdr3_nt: TGCGCCAGCTCTTCTTACCCCGCGACTAGCGGGAGGGAAAGCACAGATACGCAGTATTTT
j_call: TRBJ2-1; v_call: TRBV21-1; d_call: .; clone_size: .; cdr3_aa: CASSRRTSENNEQFF; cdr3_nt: TGTGCCAGCAGCAGGAGGACTAGCGAAAACAATGAGCAGTTCTTC
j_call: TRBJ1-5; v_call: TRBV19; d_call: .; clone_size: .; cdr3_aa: CASSFSGYSNQPQHF; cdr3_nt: TGTGCCAGTAGTTTCTCGGGGTATAGCAATCAGCCCCAGCATTTT
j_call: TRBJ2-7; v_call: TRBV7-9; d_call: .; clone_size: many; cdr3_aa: CASSLEGPSYEQYF; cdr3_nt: TGTGCCAGCAGCTTAGAGGGGCCCTCCTACGAGCAGTACTTC
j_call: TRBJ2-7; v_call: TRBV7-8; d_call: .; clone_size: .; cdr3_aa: CASSSRDTIYEQYF; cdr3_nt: TGTGCCAGCAGCTCCCGGGACACTATCTACGAGCAGTACTTC
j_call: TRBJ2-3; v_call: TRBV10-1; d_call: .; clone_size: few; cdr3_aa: CASSDKGGTDTQYF; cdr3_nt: TGCGCCAGCAGTGATAAAGGGGGCACAGATACGCAGTATTTT
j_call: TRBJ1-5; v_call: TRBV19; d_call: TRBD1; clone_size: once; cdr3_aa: CASSITGTGAFNQPQHF; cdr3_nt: TGTGCCAGTAGTATCACCGGGACAGGGGCTTTCAATCAGCCCCAGCATTTT
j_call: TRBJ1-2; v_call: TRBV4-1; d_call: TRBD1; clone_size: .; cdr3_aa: CASSQDRQGAVGYTF; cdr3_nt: TGCGCCAGCAGCCAAGATAGACAGGGGGCGGTTGGCTACACCTTC
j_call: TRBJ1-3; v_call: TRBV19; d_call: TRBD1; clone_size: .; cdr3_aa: CASSHRDRKDIGNTIYF; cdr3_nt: TGTGCCAGTAGTCACCGGGACAGGAAAGATATCGGAAACACCATATATTTT
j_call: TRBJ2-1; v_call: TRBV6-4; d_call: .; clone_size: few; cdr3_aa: CASQGTSVSGGEQFF; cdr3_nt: TGTGCCAGCCAAGGGACATCAGTATCGGGAGGTGAGCAGTTCTTC
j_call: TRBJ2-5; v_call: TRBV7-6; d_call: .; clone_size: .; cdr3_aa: CASSSIRETQYF; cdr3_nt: TGTGCCAGCAGCTCAATTCGGGAGACCCAGTACTTC
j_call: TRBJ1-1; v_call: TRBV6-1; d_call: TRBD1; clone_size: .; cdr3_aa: CASSVIGGSEAFF; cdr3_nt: TGTGCCAGCAGTGTAATAGGGGGCAGCGAAGCTTTCTTT
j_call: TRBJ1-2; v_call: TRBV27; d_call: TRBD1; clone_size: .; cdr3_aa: CASRTQDRGSLDGYTF; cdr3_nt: TGTGCCAGCAGGACCCAGGACAGGGGCTCCTTGGATGGCTACACCTTC
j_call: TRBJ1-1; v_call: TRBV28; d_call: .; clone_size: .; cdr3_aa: CATERDPRAFF; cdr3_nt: TGTGCCACCGAGAGAGACCCTCGGGCTTTCTTT
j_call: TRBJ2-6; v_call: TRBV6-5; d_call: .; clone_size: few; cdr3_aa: CATYRAGANVLTF; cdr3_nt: TGTGCCACCTACAGGGCTGGGGCCAACGTCCTGACTTTC
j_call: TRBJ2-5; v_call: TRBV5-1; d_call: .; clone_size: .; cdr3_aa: CASSLAAGVLQTQYF; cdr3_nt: TGCGCCAGCAGCTTGGCAGCGGGTGTGCTACAGACCCAGTACTTC
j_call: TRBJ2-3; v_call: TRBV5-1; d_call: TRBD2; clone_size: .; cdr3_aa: CASSLQRDTDTQYF; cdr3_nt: TGCGCCAGCAGCTTGCAGCGGGATACAGATACGCAGTATTTT
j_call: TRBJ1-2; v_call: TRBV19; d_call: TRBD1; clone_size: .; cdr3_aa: CASSITGGYGYTF; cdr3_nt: TGTGCCAGTAGTATAACAGGGGGCTATGGCTACACCTTC
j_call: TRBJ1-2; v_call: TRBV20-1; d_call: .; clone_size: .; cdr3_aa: CSAGTGYTF; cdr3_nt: TGCAGTGCTGGAACTGGCTACACCTTC
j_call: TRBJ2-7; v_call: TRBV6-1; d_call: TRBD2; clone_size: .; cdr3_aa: CASSGGTSEAYEQYF; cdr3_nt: TGTGCCAGCAGCGGTGGGACTAGCGAGGCCTACGAGCAGTACTTC
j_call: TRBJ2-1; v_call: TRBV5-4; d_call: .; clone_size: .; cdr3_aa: CASSLRVGGRRYNEQFF; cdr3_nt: TGTGCCAGCAGCTTGAGGGTTGGGGGGAGGAGGTACAATGAGCAGTTCTTC
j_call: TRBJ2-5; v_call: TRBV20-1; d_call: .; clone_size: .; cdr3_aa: CSARSGTQYF; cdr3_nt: TGCAGTGCTAGGTCCGGGACCCAGTACTTC
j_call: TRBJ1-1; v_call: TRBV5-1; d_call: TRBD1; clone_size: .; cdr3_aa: CASSWWDRDENEAFF; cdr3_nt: TGCGCCAGCAGCTGGTGGGACAGGGATGAAAATGAAGCTTTCTTT
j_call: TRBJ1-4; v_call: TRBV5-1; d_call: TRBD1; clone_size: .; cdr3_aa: CASSPGQEHEKLFF; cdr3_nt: TGCGCCAGCAGCCCGGGACAGGAACATGAAAAACTGTTTTTT
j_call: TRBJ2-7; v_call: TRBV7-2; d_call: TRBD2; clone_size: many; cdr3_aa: CASSEQPSGTTYEQYF; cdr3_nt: TGTGCCAGCAGCGAACAACCTAGCGGAACCACCTACGAGCAGTACTTC
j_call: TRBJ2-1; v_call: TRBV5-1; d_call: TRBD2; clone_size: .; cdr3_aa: CASRPAGLINEQFF; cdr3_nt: TGCGCCAGCAGACCTGCGGGACTAATTAATGAGCAGTTCTTC
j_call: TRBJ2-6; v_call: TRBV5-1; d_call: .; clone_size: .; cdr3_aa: CASSPGSTSSGANVLTF; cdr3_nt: TGCGCCAGCAGCCCGGGCTCCACCAGCTCTGGGGCCAACGTCCTGACTTTC
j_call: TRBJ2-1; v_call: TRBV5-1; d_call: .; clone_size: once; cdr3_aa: CASSFSGADRRYNEQFF; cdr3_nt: TGCGCCAGCAGCTTTTCCGGAGCGGACCGGAGATACAATGAGCAGTTCTTC
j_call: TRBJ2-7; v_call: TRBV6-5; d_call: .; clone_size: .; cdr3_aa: CASSRGQPPNEQYF; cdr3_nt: TGTGCCAGCAGCCGGGGACAACCACCAAACGAGCAGTACTTC
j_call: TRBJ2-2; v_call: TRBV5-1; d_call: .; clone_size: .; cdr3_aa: CASSLIQGNTGELFF; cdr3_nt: TGCGCCAGCAGCTTAATCCAGGGAAACACCGGGGAGCTGTTTTTT
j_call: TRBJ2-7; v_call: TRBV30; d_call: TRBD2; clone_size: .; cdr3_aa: CAYKTWEGFYEQYF; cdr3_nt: TGTGCCTACAAAACATGGGAGGGTTTCTACGAGCAGTACTTC
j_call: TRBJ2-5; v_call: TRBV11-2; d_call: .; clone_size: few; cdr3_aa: CASSAQETQYF; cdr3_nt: TGTGCCAGCAGCGCCCAAGAGACCCAGTACTTC
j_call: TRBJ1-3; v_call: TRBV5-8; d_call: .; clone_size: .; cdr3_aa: CASSAGWGGGNTIYF; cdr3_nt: TGTGCCAGCAGCGCGGGGTGGGGCGGTGGAAACACCATATATTTT
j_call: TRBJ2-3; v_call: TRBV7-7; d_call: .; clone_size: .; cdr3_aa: CASSRGSTDTQYF; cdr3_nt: TGTGCCAGCAGCCGGGGGAGCACAGATACGCAGTATTTT
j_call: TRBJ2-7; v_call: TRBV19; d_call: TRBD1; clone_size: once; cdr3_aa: CASSTLGQGRSYEQYF; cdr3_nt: TGTGCCAGTAGTACCCTCGGACAGGGTAGATCCTACGAGCAGTACTTC
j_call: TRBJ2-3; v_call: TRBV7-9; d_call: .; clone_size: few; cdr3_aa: CASSLDHHTQYF; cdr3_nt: TGTGCCAGCAGCTTAGACCATCATACGCAGTATTTT
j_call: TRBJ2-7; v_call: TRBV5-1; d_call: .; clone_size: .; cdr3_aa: CASSLGSLLAYEQYF; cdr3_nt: TGCGCCAGCAGCTTGGGGTCCCTACTTGCCTACGAGCAGTACTTC
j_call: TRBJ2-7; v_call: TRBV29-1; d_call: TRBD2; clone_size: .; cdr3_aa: CSVGWTGGSEQYF; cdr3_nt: TGCAGCGTGGGGTGGACGGGAGGGTCCGAGCAGTACTTC
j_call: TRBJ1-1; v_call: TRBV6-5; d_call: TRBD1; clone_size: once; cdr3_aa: CASSRPGQVNTEAFF; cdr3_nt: TGTGCCAGCAGTAGGCCGGGACAGGTGAACACTGAAGCTTTCTTT
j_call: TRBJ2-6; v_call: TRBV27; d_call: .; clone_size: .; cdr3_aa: CASSLMTAGANVLTF; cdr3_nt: TGTGCCAGCAGTTTAATGACCGCGGGGGCCAACGTCCTGACTTTC
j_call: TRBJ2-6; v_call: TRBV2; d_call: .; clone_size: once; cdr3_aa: CASGGTASGANVLTF; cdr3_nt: TGTGCCAGCGGGGGGACAGCCTCTGGGGCCAACGTCCTGACTTTC
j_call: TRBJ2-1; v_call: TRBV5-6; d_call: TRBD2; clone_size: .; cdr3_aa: CASSFGQGLAIHEQFF; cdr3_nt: TGTGCCAGCAGCTTTGGGCAGGGACTAGCGATCCATGAGCAGTTCTTC
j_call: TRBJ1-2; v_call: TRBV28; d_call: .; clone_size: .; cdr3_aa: CASSPGGVNYGYTF; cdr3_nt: TGTGCCAGCAGTCCCGGGGGGGTCAACTATGGCTACACCTTC
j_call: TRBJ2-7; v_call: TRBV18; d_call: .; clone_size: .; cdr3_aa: CASSPGNEDEQYF; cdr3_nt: TGTGCCAGCTCACCAGGGAATGAGGACGAGCAGTACTTC
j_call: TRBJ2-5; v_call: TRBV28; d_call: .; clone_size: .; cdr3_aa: CASSFREGRGAKTQYF; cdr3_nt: TGTGCCAGCAGTTTCCGGGAGGGCAGGGGGGCGAAGACCCAGTACTTC
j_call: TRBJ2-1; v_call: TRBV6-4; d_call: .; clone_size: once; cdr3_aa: CASSDGMVSSYNEQFF; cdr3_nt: TGTGCCAGCAGTGACGGGATGGTAAGCTCCTACAATGAGCAGTTCTTC